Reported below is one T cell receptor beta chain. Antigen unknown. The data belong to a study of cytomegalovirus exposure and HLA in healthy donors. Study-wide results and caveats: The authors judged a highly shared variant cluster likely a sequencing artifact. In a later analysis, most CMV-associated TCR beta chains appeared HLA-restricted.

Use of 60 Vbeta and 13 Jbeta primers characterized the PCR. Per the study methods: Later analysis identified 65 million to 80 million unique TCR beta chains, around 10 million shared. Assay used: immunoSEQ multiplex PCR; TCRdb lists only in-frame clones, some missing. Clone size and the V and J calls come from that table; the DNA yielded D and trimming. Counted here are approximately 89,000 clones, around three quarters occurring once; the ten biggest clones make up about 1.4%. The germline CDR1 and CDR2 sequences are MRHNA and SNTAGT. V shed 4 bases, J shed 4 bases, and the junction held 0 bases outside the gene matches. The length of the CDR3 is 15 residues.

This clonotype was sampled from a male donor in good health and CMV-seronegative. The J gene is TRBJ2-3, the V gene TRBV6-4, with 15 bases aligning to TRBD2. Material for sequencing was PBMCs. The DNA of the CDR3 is TGTGCCAGCAGTGGGACTAGCGGGGGGGCAGATACGCAGTATTTT. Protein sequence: CASSGTSGGADTQYF.